These 10 T cell receptor beta chains share one sample of origin, sequenced in a study of T cells after yellow fever vaccination. Via MiXCR, TCRdb re-called the 5' RACE reads, giving one row per CDR3 protein. This sample carries 510,000 or so distinct CDR3 sequences, roughly 19% of them seen once, and the ten largest clones take roughly an eighth. The sample here was PBMCs, taken 15 days after the yellow fever booster vaccination. Source of these receptors: a man between 25 and 39 years old who received the YFV17D yellow fever vaccine.

This clonotype was counted between two and nine times. The rearrangement links TRBV4-2 to TRBJ2-5; 12 bases line up with TRBD2. Per germline, CDR1 LGHNA and CDR2 YNFKEQ. V was pared by 0 bases and J by 5 bases, with 7 bases of the junction left unmatched. This CDR3 contains 17 residues. This chain's CDR3 is CASSQDLATSGSETQYF. In nucleotides, the CDR3 is TGTGCCAGCAGCCAAGATCTCGCGACTAGCGGGAGTGAGACCCAGTACTTC.

The sample holds a few counts of this clonotype. The V call is TRBV14, the J call TRBJ2-3; D is undetermined. The CDR3 length is 14 residues. CDR1 and CDR2 from the germline V gene are SGHDN and FVKESK. V was cut by 4 bases and J by 2 bases, with 10 bases left in between. CDR3: CASSLSGTTDTQYF. In DNA, the CDR3 is TGTGCCAGCAGCCTTAGTGGTACCACAGATACGCAGTATTTT.

The chain uses TRBV24-1 and TRBJ2-1; TRBD1 is a possible D gene (6 bases). V was trimmed by 3 bases and J by 6 bases, leaving 11 bases between them. From germline, CDR1 is KGHDR and CDR2 SFDVKD. The CDR3 is 14 amino acids. The CDR3 nucleotides read TGTGCCACCAGTGATACAGGGTTGGGCAATGAGCAGTTCTTC. Encoded protein: CATSDTGLGNEQFF.

This clonotype was seen only a few times. The chain carries TRBV4-3 and TRBJ2-1; tentative D call: TRBD2 (6 bases). The germline V gene has CDR1 LGHNA and CDR2 YSLEER. V was trimmed by 0 bases and J by 4 bases, leaving 16 bases between them. This CDR3 comprises 17 residues. The chain's CDR3 is CASSQEAPRGWYNEQFF. CDR3 DNA sequence: TGCGCCAGCAGCCAAGAGGCACCGCGGGGCTGGTACAATGAGCAGTTCTTC.

V is TRBV2 and J is TRBJ2-6, with D tentatively TRBD1 (5 bases). Germline CDR1 is SNHLY and CDR2 is FYNNEI. V was pared by 4 bases and J by 7 bases, with 14 bases between. CDR3 length: 15 amino acids. The CDR3 DNA reads TGTGCCAGCAGTGGACAGAGCCTTCGAGCCAACGTCCTGACTTTC. It yields the protein CASSGQSLRANVLTF.

CDR3 protein: CASSYPEPYEQYF. The CDR3 region has the DNA TGTGCCAGCAGTTATCCAGAGCCCTACGAGCAGTACTTC. V and J are TRBV6-6 and TRBJ2-7, with D uncertain. Germline CDR1 reads MNHNY; CDR2 reads SVGAGI (reference sequence). The CDR3 covers 13 residues. V shed 3 bases and J shed 2 bases, with 8 bases lying between them.

The chain recombines TRBV7-2 with TRBJ1-2, with D possibly being TRBD1 (6 bases). Trimming cost V 1 base and J 6 bases, with 18 bases left between them. CDR3 length equals 16 residues. Germline V lookup: CDR1 SGHTA, CDR2 FQGNSA. The CDR3 sequence: CASSLEARAGEDGYTF. CDR3 DNA sequence: TGTGCCAGCAGCTTAGAGGCGCGGGCAGGGGAAGATGGCTACACCTTC.

This clonotype has just a few counts. The chain employs TRBV6-5 and TRBJ2-3; 10 bases agree with TRBD2. V shed 7 bases, J shed 4 bases, and the junction held 2 bases outside the gene matches. The germline V gene encodes CDR1 MNHEY and CDR2 SVGAGI. The CDR3 runs to 13 residues. The CDR3 region has the DNA TGTGCCAGCACAGCGGGAGGGTCAGATACGCAGTATTTT. It yields the protein CASTAGGSDTQYF.

This clonotype was detected only a few times. The V gene is TRBV29-1, the J gene TRBJ1-1; no firm D call. Germline V CDR1 and CDR2: SQVTM, ANQGSEA. The CDR3 extends over 11 amino acids. V was pared by 4 bases and J by 1 base, with 4 bases between. In DNA, the CDR3 is TGCAGCGTTGTGAAGAACACTGAAGCTTTCTTT. This gives the protein CSVVKNTEAFF.

This rearrangement joins TRBV3-1 to TRBJ2-1, with no clear D. Trimming removed 4 bases at V and 1 base at J, with 11 bases between. Germline CDR1 is LGHDT and CDR2 is YNNKEL (reference sequence). The CDR3 runs to 15 residues. This CDR3 reads CASSPYQDSYNEQFF. DNA for the CDR3: TGTGCCAGCAGCCCTTACCAAGATTCCTACAATGAGCAGTTCTTC.